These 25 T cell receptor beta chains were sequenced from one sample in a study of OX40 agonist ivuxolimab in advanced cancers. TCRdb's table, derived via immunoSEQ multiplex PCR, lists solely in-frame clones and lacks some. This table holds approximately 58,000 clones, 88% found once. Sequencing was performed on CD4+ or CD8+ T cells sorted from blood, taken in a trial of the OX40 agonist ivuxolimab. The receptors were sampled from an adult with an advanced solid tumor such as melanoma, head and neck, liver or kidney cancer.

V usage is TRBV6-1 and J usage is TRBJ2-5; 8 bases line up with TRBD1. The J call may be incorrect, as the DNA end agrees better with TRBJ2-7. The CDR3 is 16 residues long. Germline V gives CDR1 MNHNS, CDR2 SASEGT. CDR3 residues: CASSEGVRGHPYEQYF. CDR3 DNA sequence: TGTGCCAGCAGTGAAGGAGTCAGGGGGCACCCCTACGAGCAGTACTTC.

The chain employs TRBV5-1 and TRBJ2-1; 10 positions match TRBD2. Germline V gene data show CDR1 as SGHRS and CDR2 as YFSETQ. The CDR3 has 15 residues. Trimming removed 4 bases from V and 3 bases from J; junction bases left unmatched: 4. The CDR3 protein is CASSPSSGSYNEQFF. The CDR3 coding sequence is TGCGCCAGCAGCCCGTCTAGCGGGAGCTACAATGAGCAGTTCTTC. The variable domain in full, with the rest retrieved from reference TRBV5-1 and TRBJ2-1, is KAGVTQTPRYLIKTRGQQVTLSCSPISGHRSVSWYQQTPGQGLQFLFEYFSETQRNKGNFPGRFSGRQFSNSRSEMNVSTLELGDSALYLCASSPSSGSYNEQFFGPGTRLTVL.

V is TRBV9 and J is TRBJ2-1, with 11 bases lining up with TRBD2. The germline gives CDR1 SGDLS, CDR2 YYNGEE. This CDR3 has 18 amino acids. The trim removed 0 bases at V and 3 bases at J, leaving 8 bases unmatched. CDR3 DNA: TGTGCCAGCAGCGTAGGTCTAGCGGGAGGTATAAACTACAATGAGCAGTTCTTC. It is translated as CASSVGLAGGINYNEQFF.

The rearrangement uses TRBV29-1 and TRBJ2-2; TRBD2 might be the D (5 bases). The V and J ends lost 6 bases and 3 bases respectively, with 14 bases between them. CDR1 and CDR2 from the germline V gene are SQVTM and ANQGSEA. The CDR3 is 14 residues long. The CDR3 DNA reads TGCAGCGTACGTATCGGGATCTACACCGGGGAGCTGTTTTTT. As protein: CSVRIGIYTGELFF.

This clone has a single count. The CDR3 protein is CASSQITGSYGYTF. CDR3 in DNA: TGTGCCAGCAGCCAGATTACGGGGTCCTATGGCTACACCTTC. V is TRBV7-2 and J is TRBJ1-2, with D unresolved. V was cut by 5 bases and J by 4 bases, with 14 bases left in between. There are 14 residues in the CDR3. Germline CDR1 reads SGHTA; CDR2 reads FQGNSA.

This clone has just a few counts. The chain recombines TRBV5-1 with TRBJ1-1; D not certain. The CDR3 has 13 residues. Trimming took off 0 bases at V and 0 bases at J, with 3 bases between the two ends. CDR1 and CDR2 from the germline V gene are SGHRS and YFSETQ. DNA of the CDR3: TGCGCCAGCAGCTTGGGGATGAACACTGAAGCTTTCTTT. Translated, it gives CASSLGMNTEAFF.

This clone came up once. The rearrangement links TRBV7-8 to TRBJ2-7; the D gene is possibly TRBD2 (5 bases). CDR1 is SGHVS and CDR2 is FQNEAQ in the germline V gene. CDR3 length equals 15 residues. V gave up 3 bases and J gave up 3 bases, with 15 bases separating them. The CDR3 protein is CASSFLGGGVYEQYF. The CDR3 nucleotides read TGTGCCAGCAGCTTCTTAGGCGGAGGAGTCTACGAGCAGTACTTC.

Here the CDR3 DNA reads TGTGCCAGCACCGGCCCCGCAGGGGCCGAGCAGTACTTC. Amino acids: CASTGPAGAEQYF. The chain joins TRBV2 to TRBJ2-7; D is possibly TRBD1 (6 bases). The CDR3 has 13 residues. CDR1 and CDR2 from the germline V gene are SNHLY and FYNNEI. With 7 bases removed from V and 6 bases from J, the gap between germline ends came to 16 bases.

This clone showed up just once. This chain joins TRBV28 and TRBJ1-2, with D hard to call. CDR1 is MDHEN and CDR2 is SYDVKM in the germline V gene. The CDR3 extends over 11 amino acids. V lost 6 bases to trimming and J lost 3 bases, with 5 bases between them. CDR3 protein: CASRDHYGYTF. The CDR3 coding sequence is TGTGCCAGCAGGGATCACTATGGCTACACCTTC.

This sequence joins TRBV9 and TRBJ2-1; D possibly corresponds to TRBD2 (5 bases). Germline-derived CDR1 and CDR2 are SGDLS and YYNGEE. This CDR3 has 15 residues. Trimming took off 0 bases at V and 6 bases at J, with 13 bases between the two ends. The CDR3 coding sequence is TGTGCCAGCAGCGTAGTCCCGGGGTACCTCAATGAGCAGTTCTTC. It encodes CASSVVPGYLNEQFF.

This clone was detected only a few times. CDR3 nucleotide sequence: TGTGCCAGCAGCCCGGAGCGGGGGGCGATGGATACGCAGTATTTT. This gives the protein CASSPERGAMDTQYF. The chain employs TRBV6-5 and TRBJ2-3; 9 bases match TRBD2. The CDR3 is 15 residues long. Germline assignment: CDR1 MNHEY and CDR2 SVGAGI. With 6 bases clipped from V and 6 bases from J, the junction kept 10 bases outside the gene matches.

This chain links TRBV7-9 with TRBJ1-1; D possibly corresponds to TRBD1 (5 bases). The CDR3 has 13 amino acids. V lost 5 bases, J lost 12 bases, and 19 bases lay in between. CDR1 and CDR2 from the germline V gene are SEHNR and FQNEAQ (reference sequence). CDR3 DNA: TGTGCCAGCAGCGTCCAGGGATTCAGGGAAACTTTCTTT. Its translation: CASSVQGFRETFF.

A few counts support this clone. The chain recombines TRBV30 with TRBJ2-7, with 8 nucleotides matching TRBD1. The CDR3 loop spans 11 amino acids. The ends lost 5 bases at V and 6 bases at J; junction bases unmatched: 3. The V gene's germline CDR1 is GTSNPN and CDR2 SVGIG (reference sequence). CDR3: CAWRTGIEQYF. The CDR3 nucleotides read TGTGCCTGGCGGACAGGGATCGAGCAGTACTTC. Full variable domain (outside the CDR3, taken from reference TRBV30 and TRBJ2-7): SQTIHQWPATLVQPVGSPLSLECTVEGTSNPNLYWYRQAAGRGLQLLFYSVGIGQISSEVPQNLSASRPQDRQFILSSKKLLLSDSGFYLCAWRTGIEQYFGPGTRLTVT.

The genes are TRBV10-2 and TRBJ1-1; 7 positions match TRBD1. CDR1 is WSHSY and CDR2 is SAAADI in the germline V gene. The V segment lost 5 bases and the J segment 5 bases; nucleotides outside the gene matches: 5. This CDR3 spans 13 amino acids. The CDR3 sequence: CASSRTGETEAFF. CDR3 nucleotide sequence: TGCGCCAGCAGTCGAACAGGGGAAACTGAAGCTTTCTTT.

The CDR3 sequence is CAWSGARDTTSGSRNEQFF. The CDR3 coding sequence is TGTGCCTGGAGTGGCGCGCGGGACACAACTAGCGGGAGCCGGAATGAGCAGTTCTTC. V usage is TRBV30 and J usage is TRBJ2-1; the match to TRBD2 covers 11 bases. The V segment lost 1 base and the J segment 7 bases; nucleotides outside the gene matches: 18. This CDR3 contains 19 residues. In germline, CDR1 is GTSNPN, CDR2 SVGIG (reference sequence).

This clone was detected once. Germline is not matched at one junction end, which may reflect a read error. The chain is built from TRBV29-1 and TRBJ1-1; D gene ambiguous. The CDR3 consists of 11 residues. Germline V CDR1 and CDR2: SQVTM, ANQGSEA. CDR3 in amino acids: CSVAENAEAFF. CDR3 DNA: TGCAGCGTTGCAGAGAACGCTGAAGCTTTCTTT.

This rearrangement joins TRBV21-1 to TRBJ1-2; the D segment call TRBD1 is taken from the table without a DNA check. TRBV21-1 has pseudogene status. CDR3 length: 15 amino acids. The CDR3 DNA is TGTGCCAGCAGCTTACACGGGACATCCGGCCAGGGCTACACCTTC. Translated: CASSLHGTSGQGYTF.

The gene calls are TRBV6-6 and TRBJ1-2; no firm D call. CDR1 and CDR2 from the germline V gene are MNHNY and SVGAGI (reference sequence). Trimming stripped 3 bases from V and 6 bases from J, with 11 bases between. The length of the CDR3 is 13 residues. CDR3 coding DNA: TGTGCCAGCAGTTATGGCTCCGGGGATGGCTACACCTTC. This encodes CASSYGSGDGYTF.

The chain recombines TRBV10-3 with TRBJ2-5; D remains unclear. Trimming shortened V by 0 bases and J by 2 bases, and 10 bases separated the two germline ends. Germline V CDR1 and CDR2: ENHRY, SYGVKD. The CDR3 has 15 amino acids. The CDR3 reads CAISESRNRQETQYF. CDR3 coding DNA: TGTGCCATCAGTGAGTCTAGGAACAGACAAGAGACCCAGTACTTC.

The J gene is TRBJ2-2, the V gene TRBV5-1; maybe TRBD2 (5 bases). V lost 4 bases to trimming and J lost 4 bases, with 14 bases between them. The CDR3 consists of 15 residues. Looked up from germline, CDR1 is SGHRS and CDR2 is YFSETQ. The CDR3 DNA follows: TGCGCCAGCAGCACCGGACGGGAATCCACCGGGGAGCTGTTTTTT. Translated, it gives CASSTGRESTGELFF.

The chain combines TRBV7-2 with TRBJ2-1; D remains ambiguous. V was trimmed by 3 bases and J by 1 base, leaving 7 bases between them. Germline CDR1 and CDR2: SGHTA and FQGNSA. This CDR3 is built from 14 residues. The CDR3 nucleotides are TGTGCCAGCAGCTTCGGACGGTCCTACAATGAGCAGTTCTTC. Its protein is CASSFGRSYNEQFF.

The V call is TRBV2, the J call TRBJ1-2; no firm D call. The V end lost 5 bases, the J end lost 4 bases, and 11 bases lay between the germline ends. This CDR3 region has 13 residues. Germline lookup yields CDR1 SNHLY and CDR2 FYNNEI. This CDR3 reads CASSLRGFYGYTF. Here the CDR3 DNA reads TGTGCCAGCAGTTTGCGGGGTTTCTATGGCTACACCTTC.

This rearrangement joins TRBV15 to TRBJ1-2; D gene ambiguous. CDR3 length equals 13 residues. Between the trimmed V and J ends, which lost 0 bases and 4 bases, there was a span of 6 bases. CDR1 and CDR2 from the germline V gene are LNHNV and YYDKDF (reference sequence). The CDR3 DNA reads TGTGCCACCAGCAGAGATGGATTCTATGGCTACACCTTC. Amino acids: CATSRDGFYGYTF.

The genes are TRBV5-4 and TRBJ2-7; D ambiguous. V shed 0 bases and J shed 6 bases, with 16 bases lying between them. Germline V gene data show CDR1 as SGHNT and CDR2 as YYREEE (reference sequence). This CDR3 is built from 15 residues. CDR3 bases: TGTGCCAGCAGCTTGGGTGGGGAAATGCTGGGCGAGCAGTACTTC. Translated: CASSLGGEMLGEQYF.

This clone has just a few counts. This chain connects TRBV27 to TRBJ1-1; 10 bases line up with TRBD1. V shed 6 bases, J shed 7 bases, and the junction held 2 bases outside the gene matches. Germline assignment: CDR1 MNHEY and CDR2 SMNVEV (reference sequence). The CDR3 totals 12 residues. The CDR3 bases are TGTGCCAGCAGAGACAGGGGGCGTGAAGCTTTCTTT. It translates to CASRDRGREAFF.